This T cell receptor (beta chain) was retrieved from a study of a mutant IDH1 vaccine in newly diagnosed glioma. Study context: Vaccines were first given 4-6 weeks after radiotherapy alone, or with temozolomide cycles. Treated patients, about 60% male and approximately 40% female, averaged about 42 years of age.

As for this clone: Its antigen is as yet unknown.

Germline CDR1 reads MNHEY; CDR2 reads SVGAGI. CDR3 length: 13 residues. Trimming removed 7 bases from V and 1 base from J, with 9 bases in between. The protocol was immunoSEQ multiplex PCR, while the TCRdb copy is restricted to in-frame clones and leaves out a portion. Of over 50,000 clones listed, 85% to 90% are singletons. The time point is: week 5, during vaccination. Doses of 300 ug of mutant IDH1 20-mer peptide were given with topical imiquimod. Tumors from donors were new WHO grade 3 or 4 IDH1-mutant astrocytomas with ATRX loss. Sequencing used PBMCs, obtained from a glioma patient whose treatment included an IDH1 peptide vaccine. The sequence derives from a woman aged 40-49 years with glioma. The chain uses TRBV6-5 and TRBJ2-3, with no clear D. Here the CDR3 reads CASTPSRTDTQYF. CDR3 coding DNA: TGTGCCAGCACCCCATCGCGCACAGATACGCAGTATTTT.